This T cell receptor beta chain was obtained from a study of shared clonotypes between healthy human individuals. The length of the CDR3 is 13 residues. Trimming took 1 base from V and 6 from J; bases not matched to a gene: 3. CDR1 is SGHRS, CDR2 YFSETQ, per germline. Profiling relied on immunoSEQ multiplex PCR, and the TCRdb table lists in-frame clones only, not all of them. Of about 2.4 million clones listed, approximately 94% were seen once; the top ten hold about 0.38%. This sequence joins TRBV5-1 and TRBJ1-2, with TRBD1 matching 7 bases. The source material was naive CD4+ T cells from PBMCs. Stated subset: CD45RA+ positively selected. The TCR comes from a man between 18 and 29 years old in good health. Some clones in this sample may be carry-over from other donors' samples. The CDR3 sequence is CASSLWGTDGYTF. In DNA form, the CDR3 reads TGCGCCAGCAGCTTGTGGGGGACAGATGGCTACACCTTC.